This entry lists 24 T cell receptor beta chains sequenced from one sample in a study of blood T cell repertoires in COVID-19. Produced via immunoSEQ multiplex PCR; TCRdb's table is partial and in-frame only. The table shows about 190,000 clones, with roughly 80% occurring only once. Source material: PBMCs or T cells enriched from blood (not recorded which). The origin of the receptors is a young woman who had recovered from COVID-19.

The CDR3, as DNA: TGTGCCAGCAGACCGACAGTGGACAATGAGCAGTTCTTC. Amino acids: CASRPTVDNEQFF. The chain employs TRBV4-2 and TRBJ2-1; TRBD1 is a possible D gene (5 bases). The V gene lost 6 bases and the J gene lost 5 bases, with 11 bases spanning the gap. This CDR3 is built from 13 residues. Germline V gene lookup returns CDR1 LGHNA and CDR2 YNFKEQ.

This chain uses TRBV7-9 with TRBJ1-2; 7 bases are shared with TRBD1. The CDR3 covers 15 residues. Trimming cost V 4 bases and J 4 bases; bases outside gene matches: 9. Germline CDR1 SEHNR, CDR2 FQNEAQ (reference sequence). The CDR3 region is CASSSGSGTVYGYTF. In DNA, the CDR3 is TGTGCCAGCAGCTCCGGTTCCGGGACAGTCTATGGCTACACCTTC.

As DNA, the CDR3 is TGTGCCACCAGTGAGCCAGGGGGCAAAGAGACCCAGTACTTC. It specifies CATSEPGGKETQYF. The chain links TRBV24-1 to TRBJ2-5, with 8 bases fitting TRBD1. Trimming cost V 4 bases and J 3 bases; bases outside gene matches: 3. Germline-derived CDR1 and CDR2 are KGHDR and SFDVKD. This CDR3 spans 14 amino acids.

The chain links TRBV3-1 (or the pseudogene TRBV3-2) to TRBJ1-3; D is unresolved. CDR1 LGHDT and CDR2 YNNKEL come from the germline V gene (reference sequence). V lost 1 base, J lost 0 bases, and 7 bases lay in between. The CDR3 consists of 15 residues. CDR3 loop: CASSQGRSSGNTIYF. The DNA of the CDR3 is TGTGCCAGCAGCCAAGGGAGGAGCTCTGGAAACACCATATATTTT.

The CDR3 spells CASSEAGNRGTGNTIYF. The DNA for the CDR3 is TGTGCCAGCAGTGAAGCCGGAAATAGGGGGACGGGAAACACCATATATTTT. V gene TRBV2 combines with J gene TRBJ1-3; weak D call: TRBD1 (6 bases). The CDR3 covers 17 residues. Germline V lookup: CDR1 SNHLY, CDR2 FYNNEI. V was cut by 0 bases and J by 4 bases, with 16 bases left in between.

The chain carries TRBV5-5 and TRBJ1-6; 8 nucleotides match TRBD1. V shed 4 bases, J shed 9 bases, and the junction held 9 bases outside the gene matches. The CDR3 loop spans 15 amino acids. From germline, CDR1 is SGHKS and CDR2 YYEKEE (reference sequence). Here the CDR3 DNA reads TGTGCCAGCAGCGCCCAGGGACAGGCTCCTTCACCCCTCCACTTT. Protein sequence: CASSAQGQAPSPLHF.

This rearrangement joins TRBV20-1 to TRBJ2-3; 10 bases are shared with TRBD2. The length of the CDR3 is 16 residues. With 3 bases clipped from V and 2 bases from J, the junction kept 8 bases outside the gene matches. Germline values: CDR1 DFQATT, CDR2 SNEGSKA (reference sequence). CDR3 region: CSASRGAGGYTDTQYF. The CDR3 coding sequence is TGCAGTGCTAGTAGGGGAGCGGGAGGGTACACAGATACGCAGTATTTT.

This chain links TRBV30 with TRBJ1-2; TRBD1 agrees at 7 bases. Germline loops: CDR1 GTSNPN, CDR2 SVGIG (reference sequence). Trimming cost V 0 bases and J 5 bases; bases outside gene matches: 9. CDR3 length: 15 amino acids. This chain's CDR3 is CAWSVNVGTAYGYTF. The CDR3 DNA sequence: TGTGCCTGGAGTGTAAATGTAGGGACAGCTTATGGCTACACCTTC.

This chain uses TRBV15 with TRBJ1-2; tentatively, D is TRBD1 (5 bases). There are 11 residues in the CDR3. Germline V lookup: CDR1 LNHNV, CDR2 YYDKDF (reference sequence). The V gene lost 4 bases and the J gene lost 7 bases, with 7 bases spanning the gap. CDR3 sequence reads: CATSTGGGYTF. DNA of the CDR3: TGTGCCACCAGCACCGGGGGTGGCTACACCTTC.

This clone was picked up many times. The rearrangement joins TRBV19 to TRBJ2-5; D is undetermined. Trimming left V 3 bases short and J 5 bases short, with 4 bases between. The CDR3 length is 11 residues. Germline V gene lookup returns CDR1 LNHDA and CDR2 SQIVND (reference sequence). CDR3 sequence (DNA): TGTGCCAGTAGTATTATGGAGACCCAGTACTTC. Its translation is CASSIMETQYF.

The DNA for the CDR3 is TGTGCCAGCAGCCCCCCTATGGATGAGCAGTTCTTC. It is translated as CASSPPMDEQFF. The V gene is TRBV7-9, the J gene TRBJ2-1; D is unresolved. Germline V gene lookup returns CDR1 SEHNR and CDR2 FQNEAQ (reference sequence). The CDR3 runs to 12 residues. Trimming removed 5 bases at V and 8 bases at J, with 10 bases between.

The chain links TRBV19 to TRBJ1-1, with a weak D call TRBD1 (5 bases). The V end lost 7 bases, the J end lost 4 bases, and 13 bases lay between the germline ends. The CDR3 spans 13 residues. Germline V gene sequence: CDR1 LNHDA, CDR2 SQIVND (reference sequence). CDR3 DNA: TGTGCCAGTAACACAGGTCTGGGCACTGAAGCTTTCTTT. It codes for CASNTGLGTEAFF.

The genes are TRBV12-5 and TRBJ1-2; no firm D call. Trimming pared 0 bases from V and 8 bases from J, leaving 19 bases between. The CDR3 extends over 16 amino acids. Germline V gene lookup returns CDR1 LGHNT and CDR2 FRNRAP. CDR3 sequence reads: CASGLVPGFRGQGYTF. In nucleotides, the CDR3 is TGTGCTAGTGGTTTGGTACCCGGGTTCCGCGGGCAGGGCTACACCTTC.

The chain joins TRBV7-9 to TRBJ1-4, with 10 bases identical to TRBD1. From germline, CDR1 is SEHNR and CDR2 FQNEAQ (reference sequence). CDR3 length equals 14 residues. V trimming: 3 bases; J trimming: 6 bases; junction bases outside the gene matches: 1. CDR3 in DNA: TGTGCCAGCAGCTTGGGGACAGGGGATGAAAAACTGTTTTTT. This sequence encodes CASSLGTGDEKLFF.

This clone was found a few times. This chain connects TRBV2 to TRBJ2-2, with D possibly TRBD2 on 6 matching bases. The CDR3 contains 16 residues. V was pared by 5 bases and J by 1 base, with 14 bases between. Germline V gene lookup returns CDR1 SNHLY and CDR2 FYNNEI. CDR3 coding DNA: TGTGCCAGCAGTCGGGACTCCTCGAGGAACACCGGGGAGCTGTTTTTT. It codes for CASSRDSSRNTGELFF.

The chain couples TRBV11-3 to TRBJ2-2; 7 bases line up with TRBD2. Germline V gene data show CDR1 as SGHNT and CDR2 as YENEEA. V lost 4 bases to trimming and J lost 5 bases; unmatched junction nucleotides: 7. The CDR3 extends over 15 amino acids. CDR3 sequence reads: CASSSSGVSTGELFF. CDR3 sequence (DNA): TGTGCCAGCAGCTCCAGCGGGGTTTCGACCGGGGAGCTGTTTTTT.

The chain carries TRBV15 and TRBJ1-2, with 10 bases lining up with TRBD1. From germline, CDR1 is LNHNV and CDR2 YYDKDF (reference sequence). The trim removed 1 base at V and 4 bases at J, leaving 0 bases unmatched. The CDR3 totals 14 residues. Written as DNA, the CDR3 is TGTGCCACCAGCAGAGGACAGGGGGCCTATGGCTACACCTTC. Translation: CATSRGQGAYGYTF.

V is TRBV5-4 and J is TRBJ2-7; 9 bases line up with TRBD2. Germline loops: CDR1 SGHNT, CDR2 YYREEE (reference sequence). The V and J ends lost 4 bases and 1 base, in that order; junction bases with no gene match: 12. The CDR3 extends over 17 amino acids. The DNA for the CDR3 is TGTGCCAGCAGCCTTGGGGGGTCTAGCGGGATATCCTACGAGCAGTACTTC. It yields the protein CASSLGGSSGISYEQYF.

The V call is TRBV5-1, the J call TRBJ1-4, with 9 bases that match TRBD1. CDR1 and CDR2 from the germline V gene are SGHRS and YFSETQ. J gave up 3 bases and V 4 bases, and 7 bases lay outside the gene matches. The CDR3 is 16 residues long. The CDR3 loop is CASSRGTGGANEKLFF. The CDR3 region has the DNA TGCGCCAGCAGCCGGGGAACAGGGGGCGCTAATGAAAAACTGTTTTTT.

The J gene is TRBJ2-2, the V gene TRBV11-3, with 7 bases identical to TRBD2. The CDR3 sequence is 13 residues long. V gave up 3 bases and J gave up 7 bases; unmatched junction bases: 2. Looked up from germline, CDR1 is SGHNT and CDR2 is YENEEA. The CDR3 DNA reads as TGTGCCAGCAGCTTCAAGCGGGGCGGGGAGCTGTTTTTT. Its translation: CASSFKRGGELFF.

The J gene is TRBJ2-3, the V gene TRBV19; possible D gene TRBD2, 5 bases. The germline V gene has CDR1 LNHDA and CDR2 SQIVND (reference sequence). The CDR3 runs 12 residues. V was cut by 3 bases and J by 5 bases, with 6 bases left in between. CDR3 region: CASSMAGDTQYF. In DNA form, the CDR3 reads TGTGCCAGTAGTATGGCGGGAGATACGCAGTATTTT.

This clone occurred once. The chain carries TRBV11-2 and TRBJ2-7; D might be TRBD1 (5 bases). Trimming removed 4 bases at V and 0 bases at J, with 13 bases between. This CDR3 has 15 residues. CDR1 and CDR2 (germline): SGHAT, FQNNGV. The CDR3 is CASSYRTSSSYEQYF. The CDR3 DNA reads TGTGCCAGCAGCTACAGGACGAGTAGCTCCTACGAGCAGTACTTC.

V is TRBV5-1 and J is TRBJ2-2; D call uncertain. There are 14 residues in the CDR3. From germline, CDR1 is SGHRS and CDR2 YFSETQ. The V end lost 4 bases, the J end lost 1 base, and 8 bases lay between the germline ends. The CDR3 DNA sequence: TGCGCCAGCAGCCCGACTGGGAACACCGGGGAGCTGTTTTTT. Its protein is CASSPTGNTGELFF.

The gene calls are TRBV4-1 and TRBJ1-2, with TRBD1 matching over 7 bases. The germline CDR1 and CDR2 sequences are MGHRA and YSYEKL. Germline trimming cut 2 bases from V and 6 bases from J; bases unmatched to any gene: 12. CDR3 length: 16 residues. CDR3 coding DNA: TGCGCCAGCAGCCAAATTGCGACAGGGTTGGTGAATGGCTACACCTTC. Translation gives CASSQIATGLVNGYTF.